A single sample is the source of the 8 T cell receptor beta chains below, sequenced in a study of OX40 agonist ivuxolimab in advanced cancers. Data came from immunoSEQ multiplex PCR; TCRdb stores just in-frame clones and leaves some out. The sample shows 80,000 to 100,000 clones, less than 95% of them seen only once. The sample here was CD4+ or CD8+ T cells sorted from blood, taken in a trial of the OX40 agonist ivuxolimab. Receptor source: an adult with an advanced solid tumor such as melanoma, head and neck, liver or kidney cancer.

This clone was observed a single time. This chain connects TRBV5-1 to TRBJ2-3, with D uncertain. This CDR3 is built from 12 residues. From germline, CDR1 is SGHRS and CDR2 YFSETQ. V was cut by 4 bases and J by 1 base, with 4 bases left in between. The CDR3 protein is CASSVRTDTQYF. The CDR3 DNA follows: TGCGCCAGCAGCGTGCGCACAGATACGCAGTATTTT.

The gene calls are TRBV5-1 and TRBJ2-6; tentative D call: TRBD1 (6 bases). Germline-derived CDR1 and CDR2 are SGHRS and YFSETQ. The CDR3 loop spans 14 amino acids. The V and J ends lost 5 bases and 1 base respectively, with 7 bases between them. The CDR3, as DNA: TGCGCCAGCAGTCAGGGGTCTGGGGCCAACGTCCTGACTTTC. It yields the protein CASSQGSGANVLTF.

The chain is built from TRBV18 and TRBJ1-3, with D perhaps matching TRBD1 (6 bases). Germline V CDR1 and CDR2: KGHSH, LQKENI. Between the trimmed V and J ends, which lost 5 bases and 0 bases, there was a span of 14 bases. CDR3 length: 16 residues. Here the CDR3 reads CASSLRQADSGNTIYF. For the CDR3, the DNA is TGTGCCAGCTCATTACGACAGGCCGACTCTGGAAACACCATATATTTT.

The CDR3 sequence: CASSPPLQVYGYTF. The DNA for the CDR3 is TGTGCCAGCAGCCCCCCCCTCCAGGTCTATGGCTACACCTTC. The chain recombines TRBV7-2 with TRBJ1-2; no firm D call. With 5 bases removed from V and 4 bases from J, the gap between germline ends came to 14 bases. The CDR3 sequence is 14 residues long. Germline V lookup: CDR1 SGHTA, CDR2 FQGNSA.

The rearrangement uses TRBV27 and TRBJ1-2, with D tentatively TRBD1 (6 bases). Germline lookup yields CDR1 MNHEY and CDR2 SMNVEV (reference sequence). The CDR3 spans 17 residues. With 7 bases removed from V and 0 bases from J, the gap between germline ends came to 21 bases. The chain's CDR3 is CASTPRDGTSPNYGYTF. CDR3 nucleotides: TGTGCCAGCACCCCACGGGACGGGACATCACCTAACTATGGCTACACCTTC.

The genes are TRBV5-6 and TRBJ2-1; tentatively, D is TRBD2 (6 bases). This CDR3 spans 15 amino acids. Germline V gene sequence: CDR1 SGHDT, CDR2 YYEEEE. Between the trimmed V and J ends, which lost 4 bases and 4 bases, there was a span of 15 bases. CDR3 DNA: TGTGCCAGCAGCGCAGTTGGGACTCAATACAATGAGCAGTTCTTC. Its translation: CASSAVGTQYNEQFF.

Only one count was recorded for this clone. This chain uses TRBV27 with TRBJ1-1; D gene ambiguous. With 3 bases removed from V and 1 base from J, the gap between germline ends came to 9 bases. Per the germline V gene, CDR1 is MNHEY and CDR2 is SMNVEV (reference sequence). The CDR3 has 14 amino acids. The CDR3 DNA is TGTGCCAGCAGTTTCCGGATTCGGAACACTGAAGCTTTCTTT. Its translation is CASSFRIRNTEAFF.

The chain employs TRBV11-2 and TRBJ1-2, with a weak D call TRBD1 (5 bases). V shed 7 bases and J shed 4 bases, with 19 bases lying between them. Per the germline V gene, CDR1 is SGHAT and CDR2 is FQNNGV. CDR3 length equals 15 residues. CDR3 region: CASTIQPDSLYGYTF. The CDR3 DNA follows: TGTGCCAGCACTATCCAACCCGACAGCCTCTATGGCTACACCTTC.